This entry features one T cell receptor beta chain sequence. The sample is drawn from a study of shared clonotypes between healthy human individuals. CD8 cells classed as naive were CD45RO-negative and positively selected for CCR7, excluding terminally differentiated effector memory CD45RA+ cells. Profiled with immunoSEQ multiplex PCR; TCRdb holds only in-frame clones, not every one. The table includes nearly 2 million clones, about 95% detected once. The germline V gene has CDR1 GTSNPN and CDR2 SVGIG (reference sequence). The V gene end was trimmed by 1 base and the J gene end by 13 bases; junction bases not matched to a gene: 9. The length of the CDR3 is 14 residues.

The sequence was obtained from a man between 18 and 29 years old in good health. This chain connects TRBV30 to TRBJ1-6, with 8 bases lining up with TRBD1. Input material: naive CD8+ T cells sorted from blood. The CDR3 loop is CAWSDQDRARPLHF. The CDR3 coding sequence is TGTGCCTGGAGTGATCAGGACAGGGCTAGGCCCCTCCACTTT.